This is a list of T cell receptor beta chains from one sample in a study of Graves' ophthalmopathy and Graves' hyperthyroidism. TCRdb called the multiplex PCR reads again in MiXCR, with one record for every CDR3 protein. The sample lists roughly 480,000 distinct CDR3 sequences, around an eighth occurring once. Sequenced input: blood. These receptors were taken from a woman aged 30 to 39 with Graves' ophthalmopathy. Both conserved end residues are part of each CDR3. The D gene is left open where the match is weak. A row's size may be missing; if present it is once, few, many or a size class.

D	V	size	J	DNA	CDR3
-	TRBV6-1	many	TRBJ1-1	TGTGCCAGCAGCCCGAACGTGGGGGGGCGGTGGAACACTGAAGCTTTCTTT	CASSPNVGGRWNTEAFF
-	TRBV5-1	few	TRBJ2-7	TGCGCCAGCAGTCTCAGGGCTTCAGGCTACGAGCAGTACTTC	CASSLRASGYEQYF
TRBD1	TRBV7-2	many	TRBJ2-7	TGTGCCAGCAGCGTCCGGACAGGGGGTACCTACGAGCAGTACTTC	CASSVRTGGTYEQYF
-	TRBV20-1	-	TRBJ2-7	TGCAGTGCCCCCGGCGACTACGAGCAGTACTTC	CSAPGDYEQYF
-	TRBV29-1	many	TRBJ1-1	TGCAGCGTTGAACCCGGGGGCGGGATGAACACTGAAGCTTTCTTT	CSVEPGGGMNTEAFF
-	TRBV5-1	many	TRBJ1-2	TGCGCCAGCAGCGTGGACAGTTATAACTATGGCTACACCTTC	CASSVDSYNYGYTF
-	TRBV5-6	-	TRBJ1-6	TGTGCCAGCAGCTTGAACGGGAACCGTTCACCCCTCCACTTT	CASSLNGNRSPLHF
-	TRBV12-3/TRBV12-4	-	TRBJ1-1	TGTGCCAGCAGTTTAGCGACAGGCGGGAACACTGAAGCTTGTTTT	CASSLATGGNTEACF
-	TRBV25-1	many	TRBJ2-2	TGTGCCAGCGCCCCCCTTAGCGGATCGGCCGGGGAGCTGTTTTTT	CASAPLSGSAGELFF
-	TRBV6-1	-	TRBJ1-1	TGTGCCAGCAGTGAAAGGCGGGAGAACACTGAAGCTTTCTTT	CASSERRENTEAFF
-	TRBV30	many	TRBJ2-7	TGTGCCTGGAGTGTAGCAGGCTACGAGCAGTACTTC	CAWSVAGYEQYF
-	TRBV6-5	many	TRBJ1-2	TGTGCCAGCAGTTACTGGGCGCAAACGACCCCATATGGCTACACCTTC	CASSYWAQTTPYGYTF
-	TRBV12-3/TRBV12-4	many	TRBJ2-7	TGTGCCAGCAGCTTAAGCTGGATGGTCTACGAGCAGTACTTC	CASSLSWMVYEQYF
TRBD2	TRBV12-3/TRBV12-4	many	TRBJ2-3	TGTGCCAGCAGTTTGGCGGGAGGCGCAGATACGCAGTATTTT	CASSLAGGADTQYF
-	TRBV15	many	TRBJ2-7	TGTGCCACTTCATTGACAGTTTCCTACGAGCAGTACTTC	CATSLTVSYEQYF
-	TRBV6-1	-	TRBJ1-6	TGTGCCAGCAGTGAATCGGCAGTCTATAATTCACCCCTCCACTTT	CASSESAVYNSPLHF
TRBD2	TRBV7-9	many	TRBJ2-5	TGTGCCAGCAGCGCCAGGTCGGGACTAGCGGAGACCCAGTACTTC	CASSARSGLAETQYF